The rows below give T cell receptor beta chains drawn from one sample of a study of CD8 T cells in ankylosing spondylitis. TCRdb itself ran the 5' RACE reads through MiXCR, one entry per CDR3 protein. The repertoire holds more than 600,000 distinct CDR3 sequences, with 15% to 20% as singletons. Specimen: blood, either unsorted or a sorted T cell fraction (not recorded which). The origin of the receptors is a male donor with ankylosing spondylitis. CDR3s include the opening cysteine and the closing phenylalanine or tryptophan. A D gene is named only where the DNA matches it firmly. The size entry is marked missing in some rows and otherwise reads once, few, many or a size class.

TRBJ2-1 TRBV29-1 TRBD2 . TGCAGCGTTGTCCCCCGGGGCGGGGGGTACAATGAGCAGTTCTTC CSVVPRGGGYNEQFF
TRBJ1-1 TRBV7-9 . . TGTGCCAGCAGCTTAGTGGCCACAGGACGTGCTGAAGCTCTCTTT CASSLVATGRAEALF
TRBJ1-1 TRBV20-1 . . TGCAGTGCTTGCCAGGGGTCCGGAACTGAAGCTTTCTTT CSACQGSGTEAFF
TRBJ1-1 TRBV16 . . TGTGCCAGCAGCCCGAAGGTGGGCGGGGACACTGAAGCTTTCTTT CASSPKVGGDTEAFF
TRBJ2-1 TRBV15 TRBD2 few TGTGCCACCAGCAGAGAAGGTCTAGCGGGAGGAGGTGAGCAGTTCTTC CATSREGLAGGGEQFF
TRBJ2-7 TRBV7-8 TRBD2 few TGTGCCAGCAGTTTCACCGGGACTAGCGGGATTTACGAGCAGTACTTC CASSFTGTSGIYEQYF
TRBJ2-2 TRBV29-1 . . TGCAGCGTACTTGTGGGGGGGCTTAACACCGGGGAGCTGTTTTTT CSVLVGGLNTGELFF
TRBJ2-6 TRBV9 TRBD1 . TGTGCCAGCAGCTCGACCGGGACAGGGACGCGGGGGGCCAACGTCCTGACTTTC CASSSTGTGTRGANVLTF
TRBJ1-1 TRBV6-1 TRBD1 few TGTGCCAGCAGAAACACAGGGGGGGATGAAGCTTTCTTT CASRNTGGDEAFF
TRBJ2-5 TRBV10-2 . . TGCGCCAGCAGTGAGTCGACGGCAGCTCAAGAGACCCAGTACTTC CASSESTAAQETQYF
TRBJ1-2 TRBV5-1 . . TGCGCCAGCAGCCCCCGGACACCCAACTATGGCTACACCTTC CASSPRTPNYGYTF
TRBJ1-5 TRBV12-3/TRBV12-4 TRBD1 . TGTGCCAGCGGAACGAAGGGACAGCTACCTTACAATAGCAATCAGCCCCAGCATTTT CASGTKGQLPYNSNQPQHF
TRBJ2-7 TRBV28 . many TGTGCCAGCGCCGGGTCAGGACCGAAAGGGTACGAGCAGTACTTC CASAGSGPKGYEQYF
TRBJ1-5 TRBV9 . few TGTGCCAGCAGCGTAGATGGGGGAAGCAATCAGCCCCAGCATTTT CASSVDGGSNQPQHF
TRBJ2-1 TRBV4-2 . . TGTGCCAGCAGCCAAGTTACCGGCAATGAGCAGTTCTTC CASSQVTGNEQFF
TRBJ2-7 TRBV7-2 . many TGTGCCAGCAGCTTAACCCCTAAGGATGAGCAGTACTTC CASSLTPKDEQYF
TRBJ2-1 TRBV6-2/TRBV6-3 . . TGTGCCAGCAGTTACTCGAAATCTTACAATGAGCAGTTCTTC CASSYSKSYNEQFF
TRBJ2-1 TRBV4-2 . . TGTGCCAGCAGCCAAGAGGGGGGCCGGGGGAATGAGCAGTTCTTC CASSQEGGRGNEQFF
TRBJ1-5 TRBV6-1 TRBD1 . TGTGCCAGCAGTCCACAGGGGGCTTATCAGCCCCAGCATTTT CASSPQGAYQPQHF
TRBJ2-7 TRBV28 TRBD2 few TGTGCCAGCAGTCCTCCTATAACCGGGACTAGCGGGAGCGAGCAGTACTTC CASSPPITGTSGSEQYF
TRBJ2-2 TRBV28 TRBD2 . TGTGCCAGCAGTCCCCGACAGGTCGCGGGGGGCGGGGAGCTGTTTTTT CASSPRQVAGGGELFF
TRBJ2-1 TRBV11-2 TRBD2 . TGTGCCAGCAGCTCAGGGGCTAGCGGGAGTAAGGGCAATGAGCAGTTCTTC CASSSGASGSKGNEQFF
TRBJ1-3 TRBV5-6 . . TGTGCCAGCAGCTTAATGGGGCAACCTGGAAACACCATATATTTT CASSLMGQPGNTIYF